What follows describes a single T cell receptor beta chain. Trimming cost V 4 bases and J 8 bases; bases outside gene matches: 10. This CDR3 is built from 14 residues. Followed over time, Seattle patients had been enrolled while infection was active. This record belongs to a study of blood T cell repertoires in COVID-19. Source study methods: Counts of nucleated cells, estimated from reference gene primer amplification, were obtained. The repertoire was sequenced with immunoSEQ multiplex PCR; TCRdb's copy has only in-frame clones and lacks some. V, J and clone size were drawn from that table, and D and trimming were deduced from the DNA. This table has around 300,000 clones, more than 85% appearing once.

This clonotype was obtained from a woman in her twenties or thirties with COVID-19, enrolled during active disease. J is TRBJ1-2 and V is TRBV5-3; TRBD1 agrees at 8 bases. TRBV5-3 is placed among ORFs of uncertain function. Material: peripheral blood. CDR3 sequence reads: CARSGDRGARGYTF. The CDR3 nucleotides are TGTGCCAGAAGCGGCGACAGGGGTGCACGGGGCTACACCTTC.